This T cell receptor (beta chain) appears in the sequencing data of a study of T cell changes during pregnancy in multiple sclerosis. Generated by immunoSEQ multiplex PCR, the TCRdb table keeps only in-frame clones and is missing some. The sample includes roughly 60,000 clones, just under 95% of them seen just once. The source was CD4+ T cells from peripheral blood mononuclear cells, collected before pregnancy. The clonotype was recovered from a female donor with multiple sclerosis, enrolled in a pregnancy study.

The CDR3 DNA sequence: TGTGCCAGCAGTTACTCGGACTGGAGCTCCTACGAGCAGTACTTC. It codes for CASSYSDWSSYEQYF. This sequence joins TRBV6-6 and TRBJ2-7; possibly TRBD2 for D (5 bases). With 0 bases removed from V and 0 bases from J, the gap between germline ends came to 9 bases. The CDR3 has 15 amino acids. The germline V gene encodes CDR1 MNHNY and CDR2 SVGAGI (reference sequence).